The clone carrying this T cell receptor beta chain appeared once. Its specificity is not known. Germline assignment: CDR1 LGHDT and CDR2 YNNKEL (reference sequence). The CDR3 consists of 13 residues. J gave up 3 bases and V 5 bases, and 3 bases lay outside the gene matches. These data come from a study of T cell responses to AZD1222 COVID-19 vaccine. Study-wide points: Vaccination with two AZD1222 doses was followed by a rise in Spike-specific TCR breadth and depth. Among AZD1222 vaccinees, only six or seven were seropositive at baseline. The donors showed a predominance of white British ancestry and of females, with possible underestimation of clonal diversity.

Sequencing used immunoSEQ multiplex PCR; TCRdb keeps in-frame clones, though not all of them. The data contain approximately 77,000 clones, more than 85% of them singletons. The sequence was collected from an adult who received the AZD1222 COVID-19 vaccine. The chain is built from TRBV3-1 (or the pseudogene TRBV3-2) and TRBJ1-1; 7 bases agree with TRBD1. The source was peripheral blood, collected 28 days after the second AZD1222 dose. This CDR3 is CASSGTADTEAFF. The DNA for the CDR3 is TGTGCCAGCAGCGGGACAGCAGACACTGAAGCTTTCTTT.